These 29 T cell receptor beta chains came from one sample sequenced in a study of blood T cell repertoires in COVID-19. Data came from immunoSEQ multiplex PCR; TCRdb stores just in-frame clones and leaves some out. Among some 400,000 clones listed, around 84% were seen once. Sequenced: peripheral blood. The receptors originated from a human donor in a cohort sampled during active COVID-19.

J is TRBJ2-1 and V is TRBV11-2; 9 bases are a match to TRBD2. V was pared by 5 bases and J by 8 bases, with 10 bases of the junction left unmatched. The CDR3 length is 15 residues. CDR1 is SGHAT and CDR2 is FQNNGV in the germline V gene. The CDR3 loop is CASSPPGLADDEQFF. The CDR3, as DNA: TGTGCCAGCAGCCCACCGGGACTAGCCGACGATGAGCAGTTCTTC.

V gene TRBV27 combines with J gene TRBJ1-6; unclear D gene. Trimming removed 3 bases at V and 6 bases at J, with 9 bases between. The CDR3 is 14 residues long. Germline-derived CDR1 and CDR2 are MNHEY and SMNVEV (reference sequence). The CDR3 sequence is CASSFWALNSPLHF. As DNA, the CDR3 is TGTGCCAGCAGTTTTTGGGCCCTTAATTCACCCCTCCACTTT.

V usage is TRBV6-5 and J usage is TRBJ2-5; 13 bases agree with TRBD2. Germline assignment: CDR1 MNHEY and CDR2 SVGAGI. The junction had 3 bases not matched to a gene; V was cut back by 4 bases and J by 1 base. The CDR3 extends over 16 amino acids. The CDR3 nucleotides read TGTGCCAGCAGTTTAGGGACTAGCGGGGCCCAAGAGACCCAGTACTTC. This codes for CASSLGTSGAQETQYF.

V is TRBV15 and J is TRBJ2-1; 13 bases agree with TRBD2. With 0 bases clipped from V and 5 bases from J, the junction kept 4 bases outside the gene matches. In germline, CDR1 is LNHNV, CDR2 YYDKDF (reference sequence). This CDR3 comprises 17 residues. CDR3 residues: CATSREGTSGDHNEQFF. The CDR3 DNA sequence: TGTGCCACCAGCAGAGAAGGGACTAGCGGGGATCACAATGAGCAGTTCTTC.

The chain has TRBV7-2 and TRBJ1-5, with D possibly matching TRBD1 (6 bases). The CDR3 totals 15 residues. The V end lost 3 bases, the J end lost 3 bases, and 12 bases lay between the germline ends. Germline CDR1 is SGHTA and CDR2 is FQGNSA. CDR3 amino acids: CASSLVGQTNQPQHF. The CDR3 bases are TGTGCCAGCAGCTTGGTCGGACAGACCAATCAGCCCCAGCATTTT.

The V gene is TRBV28, the J gene TRBJ2-7, with 7 nucleotides matching TRBD2. The V gene's germline CDR1 is MDHEN and CDR2 SYDVKM. The CDR3 sequence is 14 residues long. J was trimmed by 2 bases and V by 4 bases; bases with no gene match: 5. The CDR3 spells CASSSSGKTYEQYF. CDR3 nucleotide sequence: TGTGCCAGCAGTTCAAGCGGGAAAACCTACGAGCAGTACTTC. Complete variable domain (other parts from reference TRBV28 and TRBJ2-7): DVKVTQSSRYLVKRTGEKVFLECVQDMDHENMFWYRQDPGLGLRLIYFSYDVKMKEKGDIPEGYSVSREKKERFSLILESASTNQTSMYLCASSSSGKTYEQYFGPGTRLTVT.

This sequence joins TRBV28 and TRBJ2-3; 7 bases are a match to TRBD2. Germline CDR1 reads MDHEN; CDR2 reads SYDVKM. Trimming removed 8 bases from V and 6 bases from J; junction bases left unmatched: 26. This CDR3 comprises 19 residues. CDR3 loop: CASRMPGPLGLSSRDTQYF. CDR3 bases: TGTGCCAGCCGAATGCCGGGTCCATTGGGACTATCCTCTAGGGATACGCAGTATTTT.

The chain has TRBV6-5 and TRBJ2-1; D may be TRBD2 (6 bases). Looked up from germline, CDR1 is MNHEY and CDR2 is SVGAGI. Trimming left V 8 bases short and J 9 bases short, with 20 bases between. The CDR3 has 14 amino acids. DNA of the CDR3: TGTGCCAGCGCAACGGGGCGGGAAGTCGGTGAGCAGTTCTTC. It specifies CASATGREVGEQFF.

V gene TRBV5-4 combines with J gene TRBJ1-1; 7 nucleotides agree with TRBD1. Germline-derived CDR1 and CDR2 are SGHNT and YYREEE (reference sequence). V shed 0 bases and J 5 bases; nucleotides not matched to a gene: 4. The CDR3 extends over 14 amino acids. CDR3: CASSLGSRGTEAFF. The CDR3 nucleotides are TGTGCCAGCAGCTTGGGCTCCAGGGGGACTGAAGCTTTCTTT.

This clone was counted a few times. The chain couples TRBV19 to TRBJ2-6; perhaps TRBD1 as D (6 bases). The CDR3 extends over 19 amino acids. Germline loops: CDR1 LNHDA, CDR2 SQIVND (reference sequence). V lost 7 bases, J lost 0 bases, and 22 bases lay in between. The CDR3 sequence: CASKWRTAGVLSGANVLTF. DNA for the CDR3: TGTGCCAGTAAATGGAGAACCGCAGGGGTCCTCTCTGGGGCCAACGTCCTGACTTTC.

The CDR3 spells CATSDLGPDNEQFF. The CDR3 coding sequence is TGTGCCACCAGTGATTTGGGCCCAGACAATGAGCAGTTCTTC. The V and J genes are TRBV24-1 and TRBJ2-1, with D unresolved. Germline V gene data show CDR1 as KGHDR and CDR2 as SFDVKD. The ends were cut back, 0 bases at V and 5 bases at J, with 7 bases in the middle. This CDR3 region has 14 residues.

This clone was recorded once. This chain links TRBV7-9 with TRBJ2-2; D is ambiguous. Trimming stripped 8 bases from V and 6 bases from J, with 7 bases between. Germline assignment: CDR1 SEHNR and CDR2 FQNEAQ (reference sequence). The CDR3 loop spans 11 amino acids. The CDR3 spells CASLSAGELFF. The DNA of the CDR3 is TGTGCCAGCCTCAGTGCCGGGGAGCTGTTTTTT.

The CDR3: CASSDGNTDTQYF. DNA of the CDR3: TGTGCCAGCTCGGACGGGAACACAGATACGCAGTATTTT. V is TRBV18 and J is TRBJ2-3, with TRBD2 as a possible D gene (5 bases). V dropped 6 bases and J dropped 2 bases, with 9 bases sitting between them. CDR1 and CDR2 (germline): KGHSH, LQKENI. The CDR3 runs to 13 residues. Full variable domain (remainder filled in from reference TRBV18 and TRBJ2-3): NAGVMQNPRHLVRRRGQEARLRCSPMKGHSHVYWYRQLPEEGLKFMVYLQKENIIDESGMPKERFSAEFPKEGPSILRIQQVVRGDSAAYFCASSDGNTDTQYFGPGTRLTVL.

In regard to this clone: Mismatch with germline at one junction end may stem from a read error. V usage is TRBV27 and J usage is TRBJ2-3; a possible D gene is TRBD2 (5 bases). The CDR3 is made up of 15 amino acids. The germline gives CDR1 MNHEY, CDR2 SMNVEV (reference sequence). The CDR3 DNA is TGTGCCAGCACGAGGGAGACGGGCAGCATAGATACGCAGTATTTT. Its protein is CASTRETGSIDTQYF.

In regard to this clone: At one end the junction does not follow the germline gene, possibly because of a read error. The genes are TRBV19 and TRBJ2-2; 9 positions agree with TRBD2. The CDR3 runs to 16 residues. The germline V gene encodes CDR1 LNHDA and CDR2 SQIVND (reference sequence). The CDR3 reads CASKGSLAGNTRELFF. DNA for the CDR3: TGTGCCAGTAAGGGTTCCCTAGCGGGGAACACCAGGGAGCTGTTTTTT.

The chain carries TRBV3-1 (or the pseudogene TRBV3-2) and TRBJ1-1; D is perhaps TRBD1 (5 bases). The germline V gene encodes CDR1 LGHDT and CDR2 YNNKEL (reference sequence). Trimming shortened V by 4 bases and J by 0 bases, and 9 bases separated the two germline ends. The CDR3 contains 14 residues. This chain's CDR3 is CASSPGYMNTEAFF. The CDR3 region has the DNA TGTGCCAGCAGCCCAGGGTACATGAACACTGAAGCTTTCTTT.

J is TRBJ2-1 and V is TRBV9, with TRBD2 matching over 8 bases. Germline values: CDR1 SGDLS, CDR2 YYNGEE. This CDR3 region has 15 residues. J gave up 6 bases and V 0 bases, and 5 bases lay outside the gene matches. The CDR3 nucleotides read TGTGCCAGCAGCGTAGCCAGCGGGAGAATCAATGAGCAGTTCTTC. It specifies CASSVASGRINEQFF.

Here the CDR3 reads CASSVGGGYEQYF. The CDR3 region has the DNA TGTGCCAGCAGTGTGGGGGGGGGCTACGAGCAGTACTTC. The chain carries TRBV2 and TRBJ2-7; 7 nucleotides align to TRBD2. Germline CDR1 SNHLY, CDR2 FYNNEI. Trimming cost V 4 bases and J 3 bases; bases outside gene matches: 3. The CDR3 covers 13 residues.

The chain carries TRBV4-2 and TRBJ2-1; the D gene is possibly TRBD2 (6 bases). Germline V CDR1 and CDR2: LGHNA, YNFKEQ. The V and J ends lost 3 bases and 6 bases respectively, with 15 bases between them. The CDR3 covers 15 residues. The CDR3 coding sequence is TGTGCCAGCAGCCAGAATCGGGAGTGCAGCAATGAGCAGTTCTTC. Encoded protein: CASSQNRECSNEQFF.

V gene TRBV5-1 combines with J gene TRBJ2-7; TRBD1 matches 9 bases. The CDR3 contains 15 residues. Losses at the gene ends were 4 bases for V and 3 bases for J; bases not matched to a gene: 8. CDR1 SGHRS and CDR2 YFSETQ come from the germline V gene. The CDR3 loop reads CASSVTPGQGYEQYF. The CDR3 DNA follows: TGCGCCAGCAGCGTAACACCGGGACAGGGCTACGAGCAGTACTTC.

The gene calls are TRBV30 and TRBJ2-7; 9 positions agree with TRBD1. With V trimmed by 0 bases and J by 1 base, 10 bases remained unmatched. The CDR3 runs to 17 residues. The germline CDR1 and CDR2 sequences are GTSNPN and SVGIG (reference sequence). The CDR3 bases are TGTGCCTGGAGTGTATTTGGAGACAGGGGGAGATCCTACGAGCAGTACTTC. Translating it yields CAWSVFGDRGRSYEQYF.

The J gene is TRBJ2-7, the V gene TRBV2; maybe TRBD1 (6 bases). V was cut by 6 bases and J by 3 bases, with 12 bases left in between. The germline gives CDR1 SNHLY, CDR2 FYNNEI. CDR3 length: 13 amino acids. CDR3 sequence: CASSLDRSYEQYF. The CDR3 DNA is TGTGCCAGCAGCCTAGACAGGAGCTACGAGCAGTACTTC.

CDR3 amino acids: CSHSQGVGTGELFF. In DNA form, the CDR3 reads TGCAGCCATTCCCAGGGCGTAGGAACCGGGGAGCTGTTTTTT. The gene calls are TRBV29-1 and TRBJ2-2; D may be TRBD1 (5 bases). The CDR3 extends over 14 amino acids. Trimming left V 8 bases short and J 5 bases short, with 18 bases between. From germline, CDR1 is SQVTM and CDR2 ANQGSEA.

This clone has only a few counts. This chain joins TRBV2 and TRBJ1-2, with TRBD1 as a possible D gene (6 bases). V was pared by 4 bases and J by 6 bases, with 12 bases between. The germline V gene has CDR1 SNHLY and CDR2 FYNNEI. The CDR3 is 13 amino acids. CDR3 DNA: TGTGCCAGCAGTGTACAGGGCTCTCATGGCTACACCTTC. It encodes CASSVQGSHGYTF.

V and J are TRBV3-1 (or the pseudogene TRBV3-2) and TRBJ1-6; 9 bases are a match to TRBD1. The germline CDR1 and CDR2 sequences are LGHDT and YNNKEL (reference sequence). The CDR3 extends over 16 amino acids. V shed 4 bases, J shed 10 bases, and the junction held 11 bases outside the gene matches. The CDR3 DNA is TGTGCCAGCAGCCTAGGACAGGGGTGGGTAGGCTCACCCCTCCACTTT. This encodes CASSLGQGWVGSPLHF.

V and J are TRBV19 and TRBJ1-2; TRBD1 aligns across 9 bases. With V trimmed by 7 bases and J by 4 bases, 7 bases remained unmatched. This CDR3 is 14 amino acids long. Per germline, CDR1 LNHDA and CDR2 SQIVND (reference sequence). The CDR3 loop reads CASTRDRDGYGYTF. The DNA for the CDR3 is TGTGCCAGTACCCGGGACAGGGACGGCTATGGCTACACCTTC.

This chain links TRBV15 with TRBJ2-3, with 16 bases matching TRBD2. This CDR3 region has 17 residues. In germline, CDR1 is LNHNV, CDR2 YYDKDF (reference sequence). J gave up 6 bases and V 3 bases, and 6 bases lay outside the gene matches. This CDR3 reads CATSRRMGLAGGDTQYF. As DNA, the CDR3 is TGTGCCACCAGCAGGAGGATGGGACTAGCGGGAGGGGATACGCAGTATTTT.

The chain has TRBV3-1 (or the pseudogene TRBV3-2) and TRBJ2-5; a weak D match, TRBD2 (6 bases). Between the trimmed V and J ends, which lost 0 bases and 4 bases, there was a span of 18 bases. The CDR3 spans 17 residues. CDR1 LGHDT and CDR2 YNNKEL come from the germline V gene (reference sequence). CDR3 bases: TGTGCCAGCAGCCAAGATTGGCGGGAACCCAGCCTAGAGACCCAGTACTTC. Translation gives CASSQDWREPSLETQYF.

V gene TRBV6-5 combines with J gene TRBJ2-1; 10 bases line up with TRBD1. Germline values: CDR1 MNHEY, CDR2 SVGAGI. This CDR3 is 13 amino acids long. Trimming cost V 8 bases and J 6 bases; bases outside gene matches: 4. CDR3: CASGQGGPNEQFF. CDR3 sequence (DNA): TGTGCCAGCGGACAGGGGGGTCCCAATGAGCAGTTCTTC.